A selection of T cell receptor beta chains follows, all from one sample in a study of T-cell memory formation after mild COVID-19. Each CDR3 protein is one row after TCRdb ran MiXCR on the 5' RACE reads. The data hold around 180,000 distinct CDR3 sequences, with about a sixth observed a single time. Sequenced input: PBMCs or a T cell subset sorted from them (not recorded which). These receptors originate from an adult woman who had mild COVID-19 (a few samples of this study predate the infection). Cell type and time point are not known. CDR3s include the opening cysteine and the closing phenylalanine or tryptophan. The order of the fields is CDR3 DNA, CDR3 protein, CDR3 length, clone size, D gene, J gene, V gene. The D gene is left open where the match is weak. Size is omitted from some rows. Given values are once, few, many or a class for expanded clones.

CDR3nt: TGTGCCAGCAGTCCTGGACAGGGGTCGGATCAGCCCCAGCATTTT
CDR3aa: CASSPGQGSDQPQHF
len: 15
abundance: -
d_gene: TRBD1
j_gene: TRBJ1-5
v_gene: TRBV6-6

CDR3nt: TGTGCCAGCAGCTTGGCTGGGGGGCTTTACTATGGCTACACCTTC
CDR3aa: CASSLAGGLYYGYTF
len: 15
abundance: few
d_gene: -
j_gene: TRBJ1-2
v_gene: TRBV5-4

CDR3nt: TGTGCCAGCAGCCTTTCCTCGACAGGGAATGAGCAGTTCTTC
CDR3aa: CASSLSSTGNEQFF
len: 14
abundance: many
d_gene: TRBD1
j_gene: TRBJ2-1
v_gene: TRBV7-9

CDR3nt: TGTGCCAGCAGCCCCATCGAGCGGGGTCTTGAGCAGTTCTTC
CDR3aa: CASSPIERGLEQFF
len: 14
abundance: many
d_gene: TRBD2
j_gene: TRBJ2-1
v_gene: TRBV9

CDR3nt: TGTGCCAGCAGTTACTCGATTAGCGGGGGTTTCAGCACAGATACGCAGTATTTT
CDR3aa: CASSYSISGGFSTDTQYF
len: 18
abundance: -
d_gene: TRBD2
j_gene: TRBJ2-3
v_gene: TRBV6-6

CDR3nt: TGCAGCGTTGCCCCGCTAAAACAGGGGGCGGAAGAGACCCAGTACTTC
CDR3aa: CSVAPLKQGAEETQYF
len: 16
abundance: few
d_gene: TRBD1
j_gene: TRBJ2-5
v_gene: TRBV29-1

CDR3nt: TGCGCCAGCAGCGGGAACCTTCGGGGCACTGAAGCTTTCTTT
CDR3aa: CASSGNLRGTEAFF
len: 14
abundance: -
d_gene: -
j_gene: TRBJ1-1
v_gene: TRBV5-1

CDR3nt: TGTGCCACCAGCGCTTGGGGTGGGGCGGCCGGGGAGCTGTTTTTT
CDR3aa: CATSAWGGAAGELFF
len: 15
abundance: -
d_gene: -
j_gene: TRBJ2-2
v_gene: TRBV15

CDR3nt: TGTGCCAGCAGCCGCCGTGACAGGGGATCACCCCTCCACTTT
CDR3aa: CASSRRDRGSPLHF
len: 14
abundance: few
d_gene: TRBD1
j_gene: TRBJ1-6
v_gene: TRBV7-9

CDR3nt: TGTGCCAGCAGCCAACGGACTAGCGGGGGATACAATGAGCAGTTCTTC
CDR3aa: CASSQRTSGGYNEQFF
len: 16
abundance: few
d_gene: TRBD2
j_gene: TRBJ2-1
v_gene: TRBV7-3

CDR3nt: TGTGCCAGCAGACCGGGAGTTAGCTCGGGCTACACCTTC
CDR3aa: CASRPGVSSGYTF
len: 13
abundance: few
d_gene: -
j_gene: TRBJ1-2
v_gene: TRBV12-3/TRBV12-4

CDR3nt: TGTGCCAGCAGTCCCCGGAGTAGGGGGGGAAACTATGGCTACACCTTC
CDR3aa: CASSPRSRGGNYGYTF
len: 16
abundance: -
d_gene: -
j_gene: TRBJ1-2
v_gene: TRBV12-3/TRBV12-4

CDR3nt: TGTGCCAGCAGCCAAGAGGGAGGGGGGGAAGCTTTCTTT
CDR3aa: CASSQEGGGEAFF
len: 13
abundance: -
d_gene: -
j_gene: TRBJ1-1
v_gene: TRBV4-2

CDR3nt: TGTGCCAGCAGCTTAGAGAGCCGTCTAGAACTGTTTTTT
CDR3aa: CASSLESRLELFF
len: 13
abundance: few
d_gene: -
j_gene: TRBJ1-4
v_gene: TRBV7-2

CDR3nt: TGTGCCAGCAGTTTAGCGCGATCAGGGAACTATGGCTACACCTTC
CDR3aa: CASSLARSGNYGYTF
len: 15
abundance: -
d_gene: -
j_gene: TRBJ1-2
v_gene: TRBV12-3/TRBV12-4

CDR3nt: TGTGCCAGCAGTTATCTTGGACTAGATCTGTTTTTT
CDR3aa: CASSYLGLDLFF
len: 12
abundance: few
d_gene: TRBD2
j_gene: TRBJ2-2
v_gene: TRBV6-6

CDR3nt: TGTGCCAGCAGCCAAGACACTAGCGGGTCCTACAATGAGCAGTTCTTC
CDR3aa: CASSQDTSGSYNEQFF
len: 16
abundance: -
d_gene: TRBD2
j_gene: TRBJ2-1
v_gene: TRBV4-2

CDR3nt: TGTGCCAGCAGCTTCTTCGACAGGGAAAATCAGCCCCAGCATTTT
CDR3aa: CASSFFDRENQPQHF
len: 15
abundance: -
d_gene: TRBD1
j_gene: TRBJ1-5
v_gene: TRBV5-5

CDR3nt: TGTGCCAGCAGCTACTCCGGGAGCGACTACAATGAGCAGTTCTTC
CDR3aa: CASSYSGSDYNEQFF
len: 15
abundance: -
d_gene: -
j_gene: TRBJ2-1
v_gene: TRBV9

CDR3nt: TGTGCCAGTAGTGCAGGAGAATTCACTGAAGCTTTCTTT
CDR3aa: CASSAGEFTEAFF
len: 13
abundance: -
d_gene: -
j_gene: TRBJ1-1
v_gene: TRBV19